This TCR beta chain was sequenced for a study of T cell responses to AZD1222 COVID-19 vaccine. As for this clone: No antigen is known for it.

Data came from immunoSEQ multiplex PCR; TCRdb stores just in-frame clones and leaves some out. The table records some 170,000 clones, 70% to 90% of them present only once. Regarding the study as a whole: Clonal diversity was possibly underestimated; the donors were predominantly white British and more often female.

CDR1 is SEHNR, CDR2 FQNEAQ, per germline (reference sequence). V was shortened by 0 bases and J by 5 bases, with 13 bases between the two germline ends. This CDR3 contains 15 residues. The sequences come from peripheral blood, collected 28 days after the second AZD1222 dose. This clonotype was sampled from an adult who received the AZD1222 COVID-19 vaccine. V is TRBV7-9 and J is TRBJ2-5; D is possibly TRBD1 or TRBD2 (6 bases each). The CDR3 loop is CASSLATGGEETQYF. The CDR3 nucleotides read TGTGCCAGCAGCTTAGCAACCGGGGGCGAGGAGACCCAGTACTTC.